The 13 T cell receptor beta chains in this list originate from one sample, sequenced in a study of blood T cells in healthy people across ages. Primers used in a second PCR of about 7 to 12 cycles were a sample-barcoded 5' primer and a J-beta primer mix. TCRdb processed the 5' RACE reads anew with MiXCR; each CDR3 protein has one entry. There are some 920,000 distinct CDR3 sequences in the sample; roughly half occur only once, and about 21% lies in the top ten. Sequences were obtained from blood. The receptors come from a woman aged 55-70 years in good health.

The CDR3 protein is CASSFRQGAENYGYTF. The CDR3 coding sequence is TGCGCCAGCAGCTTCAGACAGGGGGCGGAGAACTATGGCTACACCTTC. J is TRBJ1-2 and V is TRBV5-1; 10 nucleotides line up with TRBD1. V dropped 2 bases and J dropped 2; count of bases not matched to a gene: 6. CDR1 and CDR2 from the germline V gene are SGHRS and YFSETQ. The CDR3 is 16 amino acids.

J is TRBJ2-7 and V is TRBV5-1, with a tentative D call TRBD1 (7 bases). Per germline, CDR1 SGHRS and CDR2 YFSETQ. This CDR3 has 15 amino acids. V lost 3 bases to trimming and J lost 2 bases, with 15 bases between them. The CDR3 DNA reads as TGCGCCAGCAGCTATACGACAGGGAGGACCTACGAGCAGTACTTC. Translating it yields CASSYTTGRTYEQYF.

In DNA form, the CDR3 reads TGTGCCAGCACCTCCGTAAGCAGAAGCTATGGCTACACCTTC. This translates into CASTSVSRSYGYTF. The rearrangement uses TRBV7-2 and TRBJ1-2; D remains ambiguous. CDR1 SGHTA and CDR2 FQGNSA come from the germline V gene. The CDR3 is 14 amino acids. Trimming took 7 bases from V and 4 from J, leaving 16 bases between them.

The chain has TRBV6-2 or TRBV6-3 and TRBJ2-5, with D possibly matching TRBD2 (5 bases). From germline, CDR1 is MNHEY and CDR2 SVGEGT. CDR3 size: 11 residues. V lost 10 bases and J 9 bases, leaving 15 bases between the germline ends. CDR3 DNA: TGTGCCACCGGAGGTCTCCGAGCCCAGTACTTC. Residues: CATGGLRAQYF.

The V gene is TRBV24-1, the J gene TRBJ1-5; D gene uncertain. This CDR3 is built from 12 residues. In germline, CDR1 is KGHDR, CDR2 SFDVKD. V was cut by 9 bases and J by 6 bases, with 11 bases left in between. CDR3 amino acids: CATGGPPQPQHF. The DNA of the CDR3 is TGTGCCACCGGAGGGCCCCCTCAGCCCCAGCATTTT.

The CDR3 nucleotides read TGCGCCAGCAGACAACCAGGGTTGACTGAAGCTTTCTTT. This translates into CASRQPGLTEAFF. This chain links TRBV4-1 with TRBJ1-1; D is perhaps TRBD1 (5 bases). The CDR3 has 13 residues. With 6 bases removed from V and 5 bases from J, the gap between germline ends came to 13 bases. Germline-derived CDR1 and CDR2 are MGHRA and YSYEKL.

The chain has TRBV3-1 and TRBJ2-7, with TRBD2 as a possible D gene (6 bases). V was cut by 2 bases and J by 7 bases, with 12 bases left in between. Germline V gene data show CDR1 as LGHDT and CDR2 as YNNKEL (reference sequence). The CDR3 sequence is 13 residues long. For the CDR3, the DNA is TGTGCCAGCAGCCAAATTGGGGCGGGGGAGCAGTACTTC. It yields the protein CASSQIGAGEQYF.

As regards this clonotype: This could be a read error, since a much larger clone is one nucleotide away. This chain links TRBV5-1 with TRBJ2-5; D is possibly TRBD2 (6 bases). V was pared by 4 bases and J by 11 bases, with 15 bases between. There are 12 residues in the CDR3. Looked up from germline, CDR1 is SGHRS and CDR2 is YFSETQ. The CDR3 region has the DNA TGCGCCAGCAGCCCTAGTCTTGGAGGGCAGTACTTC. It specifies CASSPSLGGQYF.

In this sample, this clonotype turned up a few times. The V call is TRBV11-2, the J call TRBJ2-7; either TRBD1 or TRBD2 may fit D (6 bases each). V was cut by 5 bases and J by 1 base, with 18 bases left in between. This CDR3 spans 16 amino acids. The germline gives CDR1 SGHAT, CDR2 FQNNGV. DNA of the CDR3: TGTGCCAGCAGCCAAAACGGCTGGGGGGCATCCTACGAGCAGTACTTC. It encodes CASSQNGWGASYEQYF.

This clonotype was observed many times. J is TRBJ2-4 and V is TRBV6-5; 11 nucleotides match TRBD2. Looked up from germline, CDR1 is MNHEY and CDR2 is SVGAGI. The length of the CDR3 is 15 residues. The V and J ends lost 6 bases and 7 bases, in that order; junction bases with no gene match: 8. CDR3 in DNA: TGTGCCAGCAGCCCCGGGGTAGCGGGAGGGAACATTCAGTACTTC. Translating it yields CASSPGVAGGNIQYF.

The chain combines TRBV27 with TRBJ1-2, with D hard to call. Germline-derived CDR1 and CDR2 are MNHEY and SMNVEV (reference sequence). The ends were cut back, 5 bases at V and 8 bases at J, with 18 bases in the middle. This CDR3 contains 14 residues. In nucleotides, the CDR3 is TGTGCCAGCAGTCCGGGGATGGACTATGGGGGCTACACCTTC. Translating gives CASSPGMDYGGYTF.

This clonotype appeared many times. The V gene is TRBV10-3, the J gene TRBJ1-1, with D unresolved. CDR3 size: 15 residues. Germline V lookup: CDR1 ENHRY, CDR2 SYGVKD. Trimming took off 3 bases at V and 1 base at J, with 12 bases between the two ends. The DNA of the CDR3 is TGTGCCATCAGTGAAGGTAAAGGGAGGAACACTGAAGCTTTCTTT. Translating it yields CAISEGKGRNTEAFF.

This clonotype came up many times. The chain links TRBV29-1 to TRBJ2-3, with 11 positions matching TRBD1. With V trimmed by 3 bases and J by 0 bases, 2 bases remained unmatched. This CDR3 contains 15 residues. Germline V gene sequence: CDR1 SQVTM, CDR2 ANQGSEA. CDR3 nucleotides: TGCAGCGTTGAGAGGGACAGGGGGAGCACAGATACGCAGTATTTT. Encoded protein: CSVERDRGSTDTQYF.